Each of the 30 T cell receptor beta chains below was sequenced from the same sample in a study of cytotoxic CD8 clonotypes in ibrutinib-treated CLL (TCRdb year 2021). Preparation of the library involved the immunoSEQ multiplex PCR assay. TCRdb's version of the immuneACCESS table is confined to in-frame rearrangements and falls short of the full clone set. An unresolved V gene accounts for under half of the shortfall where checked; the remainder is of unknown origin. The sample table holds fewer than 400,000 clones, of which about 64% were seen once. The ten largest clonotypes hold approximately 6% of the sample. Source: PBMCs, taken after 36 months of ibrutinib treatment. These receptors originate from a human donor with chronic lymphocytic leukemia.

The chain employs TRBV6-6 and TRBJ1-6, with 12 nucleotides matching TRBD1. There are 16 residues in the CDR3. V dropped 5 bases and J dropped 10; count of bases not matched to a gene: 9. CDR1 is MNHNY, CDR2 SVGAGI, per germline (reference sequence). The CDR3: CASSALGTGGRSPLHF. The CDR3 DNA follows: TGTGCCAGCAGTGCCCTCGGGACAGGGGGCAGGTCACCCCTCCACTTT.

The chain uses TRBV11-2 and TRBJ2-3; 8 bases fit TRBD1. Germline CDR1 is SGHAT and CDR2 is FQNNGV. The CDR3 runs to 14 residues. V was clipped by 6 bases and J by 4 bases; unmatched bases: 6. In nucleotides, the CDR3 is TGTGCCAGCAGTTTCCGACAGGGGCCAGATACGCAGTATTTT. It encodes CASSFRQGPDTQYF. The whole variable domain, remainder taken from reference TRBV11-2 and TRBJ2-3, is EAGVAQSPRYKIIEKRQSVAFWCNPISGHATLYWYQQILGQGPKLLIQFQNNGVVDDSQLPKDRFSAERLKGVDSTLKIQPAKLEDSAVYLCASSFRQGPDTQYFGPGTRLTVL.

The CDR3 sequence is CASSLGTGAYEQYF. The CDR3 bases are TGCGCCAGCAGCTTGGGTACAGGGGCCTACGAGCAGTACTTC. V is TRBV5-1 and J is TRBJ2-7; TRBD1 agrees at 7 bases. Germline V gene data show CDR1 as SGHRS and CDR2 as YFSETQ. CDR3 length: 14 amino acids. After removal of 0 bases from V and 2 bases from J, the junction contained 2 bases not matched to a gene.

This chain uses TRBV4-1 with TRBJ2-3; 8 bases line up with TRBD1. The CDR3 loop spans 16 amino acids. The germline gives CDR1 MGHRA, CDR2 YSYEKL. The V and J ends lost 1 base and 3 bases, in that order; junction bases with no gene match: 6. The CDR3 loop reads CASSQALTGGTDTQYF. Here the CDR3 DNA reads TGCGCCAGCAGCCAAGCTCTAACAGGGGGAACAGATACGCAGTATTTT.

The chain is built from TRBV7-3 and TRBJ2-1; D ambiguous. V was trimmed by 5 bases and J by 6 bases, leaving 11 bases between them. In germline, CDR1 is SGHTA, CDR2 FQGTGA. This CDR3 region has 13 residues. This CDR3 is CASSLTHLNEQFF. CDR3 coding DNA: TGTGCCAGCAGCCTCACCCACCTCAATGAGCAGTTCTTC.

CDR3 sequence reads: CASSLYSFWETYNEQFF. The CDR3 nucleotides are TGTGCCAGCAGCTTATATTCCTTCTGGGAAACTTACAATGAGCAGTTCTTC. V usage is TRBV11-2 and J usage is TRBJ2-1; D ambiguous. This CDR3 is built from 17 residues. Germline V gene lookup returns CDR1 SGHAT and CDR2 FQNNGV. V lost 2 bases, J lost 4 bases, and 18 bases lay in between.

The V gene is TRBV5-6, the J gene TRBJ2-7; D is possibly TRBD1 (5 bases). Trimming removed 0 bases at V and 5 bases at J, with 15 bases between. From germline, CDR1 is SGHDT and CDR2 YYEEEE. This CDR3 region has 15 residues. For the CDR3, the DNA is TGTGCCAGCAGCTTGGGTGAGGACCAGGGCGACGAGCAGTACTTC. Amino acid sequence: CASSLGEDQGDEQYF.

The chain couples TRBV4-1 to TRBJ2-1; D perhaps matches TRBD2 (6 bases). This CDR3 has 12 residues. Trimming took 1 base from V and 12 from J, leaving 10 bases between them. Germline V gene data show CDR1 as MGHRA and CDR2 as YSYEKL. CDR3 sequence: CASSQAGARQFF. The CDR3 nucleotides are TGCGCCAGCAGCCAAGCGGGAGCACGGCAGTTCTTC.

The genes are TRBV18 and TRBJ2-6, with D unresolved. The germline gives CDR1 KGHSH, CDR2 LQKENI. This CDR3 is built from 14 residues. V lost 3 bases and J 0 bases, leaving 3 bases between the germline ends. CDR3 region: CASSPTSGANVLTF. The CDR3 DNA reads as TGTGCCAGCTCACCGACCTCTGGGGCCAACGTCCTGACTTTC.

CDR3 nucleotide sequence: TGTGCCAGCAGTTTAGGGCCAGGGGCTGGAAACACCATATATTTT. Its protein product is CASSLGPGAGNTIYF. V is TRBV28 and J is TRBJ1-3, with D perhaps matching TRBD1 (6 bases). V shed 2 bases and J shed 2 bases, with 10 bases lying between them. Germline CDR1 is MDHEN and CDR2 is SYDVKM. The CDR3 has 15 residues.

The genes are TRBV4-2 and TRBJ1-3; no clear D. V was cut by 1 base and J by 3 bases, with 7 bases left in between. In germline, CDR1 is LGHNA, CDR2 YNFKEQ. The CDR3 consists of 14 residues. The CDR3 sequence is CASSQGENGNTIYF. CDR3 DNA sequence: TGTGCCAGCAGCCAAGGGGAGAATGGAAACACCATATATTTT.

The V call is TRBV5-1, the J call TRBJ2-7; D is uncertain. CDR1 SGHRS and CDR2 YFSETQ come from the germline V gene. The V end lost 9 bases, the J end lost 5 bases, and 21 bases lay between the germline ends. The CDR3 contains 14 residues. CDR3 in amino acids: CATSQKGFWDEQYF. The CDR3 nucleotides are TGCGCCACCTCCCAAAAGGGATTCTGGGACGAGCAGTACTTC.

This clone was counted only a few times. The chain uses TRBV18 and TRBJ1-5; a weak D match, TRBD1 (5 bases). The V and J ends lost 2 bases and 1 base respectively, with 9 bases between them. The CDR3 covers 15 residues. The germline V gene has CDR1 KGHSH and CDR2 LQKENI. The CDR3 coding sequence is TGTGCCAGCTCACCAGAGGGGATAAGCAATCAGCCCCAGCATTTT. It translates to CASSPEGISNQPQHF.

The rearrangement joins TRBV11-2 to TRBJ1-2, with a possible D match to TRBD1 (6 bases). Trimming removed 0 bases at V and 4 bases at J, with 9 bases between. This CDR3 has 14 amino acids. CDR1 and CDR2 from the germline V gene are SGHAT and FQNNGV. CDR3 sequence reads: CASSLEGAPYGYTF. In nucleotides, the CDR3 is TGTGCCAGCAGCTTAGAGGGGGCACCCTATGGCTACACCTTC.

This chain uses TRBV5-1 with TRBJ2-7; 9 bases agree with TRBD1. V lost 5 bases and J lost 1; bases outside the gene matches: 7. The germline V gene encodes CDR1 SGHRS and CDR2 YFSETQ. The CDR3 runs to 15 residues. Written as DNA, the CDR3 is TGCGCCAGCAGATCCGCCGGGACAGGGTCCTACGAGCAGTACTTC. Its protein is CASRSAGTGSYEQYF.

The chain joins TRBV28 to TRBJ1-1, with D uncertain. Germline-derived CDR1 and CDR2 are MDHEN and SYDVKM. The ends were cut back, 6 bases at V and 8 bases at J, with 13 bases in the middle. CDR3 size: 12 residues. The DNA for the CDR3 is TGTGCCAGCAGGGCCCCAGTGCGCGAAGCTTTCTTT. Encoded protein: CASRAPVREAFF.

As concerns this clone: Other nucleotide sequences in the sample specify the same CDR3. The gene calls are TRBV5-1 and TRBJ2-7, with 8 bases fitting TRBD2. Germline V lookup: CDR1 SGHRS, CDR2 YFSETQ. V shed 2 bases, J shed 4 bases, and the junction held 5 bases outside the gene matches. There are 14 residues in the CDR3. The CDR3 here is CASSLSGSGYEQYF. The CDR3 coding sequence is TGCGCCAGCAGCTTAAGCGGGAGCGGTTACGAGCAGTACTTC.

CDR3 sequence: CASSQRQSSYEQYF. CDR3 sequence (DNA): TGTGCCAGCAGCCAGAGACAGAGCTCCTACGAGCAGTACTTC. The chain links TRBV14 to TRBJ2-7; TRBD1 might be the D (5 bases). V lost 3 bases to trimming and J lost 0 bases, with 9 bases between them. The CDR3 sequence is 14 residues long. Germline CDR1 is SGHDN and CDR2 is FVKESK.

J is TRBJ2-7 and V is TRBV9, with 7 nucleotides matching TRBD2. V lost 4 bases and J lost 2; bases outside the gene matches: 9. The germline V gene encodes CDR1 SGDLS and CDR2 YYNGEE. The CDR3 length is 15 residues. CDR3 DNA: TGTGCCAGCAGCCCCGTATCGGGGGGAACCTACGAGCAGTACTTC. It encodes CASSPVSGGTYEQYF.

The J gene is TRBJ2-7, the V gene TRBV6-5; either TRBD1 or TRBD2 may fit D (7 bases each). Germline values: CDR1 MNHEY, CDR2 SVGAGI. V shed 9 bases and J shed 1 base, with 16 bases lying between them. The CDR3 totals 14 residues. The CDR3 is CARGGTVFSYEQYF. For the CDR3, the DNA is TGTGCCAGGGGAGGGACAGTTTTTTCCTACGAGCAGTACTTC.

The chain uses TRBV18 and TRBJ1-1, with D tentatively TRBD1 (5 bases). The CDR3 extends over 14 amino acids. Trimming pared 6 bases from V and 3 bases from J, leaving 14 bases between. Germline assignment: CDR1 KGHSH and CDR2 LQKENI. The CDR3 DNA is TGTGCCAGCTCCCGGGGGGTACCGGACACTGAAGCTTTCTTT. Its protein product is CASSRGVPDTEAFF.

The V gene is TRBV7-6, the J gene TRBJ2-7, with TRBD2 matching over 9 bases. V gave up 2 bases and J gave up 2 bases; unmatched junction bases: 10. In germline, CDR1 is SGHVS, CDR2 FNYEAQ. The CDR3 has 17 amino acids. CDR3 DNA sequence: TGTGCCAGCAGCTTAACCATTAGCGGGAGTGGGCCCTACGAGCAGTACTTC. Encoded protein: CASSLTISGSGPYEQYF.

This clone has more than one count but fewer than ten. V usage is TRBV11-3 and J usage is TRBJ2-7; TRBD2 might be the D (5 bases). The CDR3 sequence is 13 residues long. V lost 1 base and J 7 bases, leaving 11 bases between the germline ends. Germline CDR1 reads SGHNT; CDR2 reads YENEEA. The CDR3 protein is CASSLVRTGEQYF. In nucleotides, the CDR3 is TGTGCCAGCAGCTTAGTCCGGACGGGGGAGCAGTACTTC.

The CDR3 DNA reads as TGTGCCAGCACCCGGCGGGGGCGAATTAACACTGAAGCTTTCTTT. Residues: CASTRRGRINTEAFF. The genes are TRBV9 and TRBJ1-1; possible D gene TRBD1, 6 bases. Germline CDR1 SGDLS, CDR2 YYNGEE. The CDR3 contains 15 residues. Between the trimmed V and J ends, which lost 6 bases and 2 bases, there was a span of 17 bases.

The J gene is TRBJ1-5, the V gene TRBV19; 11 nucleotides agree with TRBD1. This CDR3 contains 17 residues. The germline V gene has CDR1 LNHDA and CDR2 SQIVND (reference sequence). J gave up 4 bases and V 7 bases, and 12 bases lay outside the gene matches. The CDR3 nucleotides are TGTGCCAGTAAGGTGGTCGGACAGGGGGCAAGGAATCAGCCCCAGCATTTT. Translated, it gives CASKVVGQGARNQPQHF.

The CDR3 DNA follows: TGTGCCATTGGACAGGGGGCTAGCCAGCCCCAGCATTTT. Translation gives CAIGQGASQPQHF. V and J are TRBV6-1 and TRBJ1-5, with TRBD1 identical over 11 bases. Trimming cost V 10 bases and J 7 bases; bases outside gene matches: 6. The CDR3 sequence is 13 residues long. Germline-derived CDR1 and CDR2 are MNHNS and SASEGT.

The table lists this clone with a few counts. The rearrangement joins TRBV10-3 to TRBJ2-7, with 9 nucleotides matching TRBD2. The CDR3 length is 18 residues. Per the germline V gene, CDR1 is ENHRY and CDR2 is SYGVKD. The junction had 13 bases not matched to a gene; V was cut back by 4 bases and J by 0 bases. This CDR3 reads CAISASGIYGRPSYEQYF. The CDR3 region has the DNA TGTGCCATCAGTGCTAGCGGGATATACGGGCGCCCCTCCTACGAGCAGTACTTC.

The chain is built from TRBV28 and TRBJ2-3; TRBD1 might be the D (5 bases). The ends were cut back, 5 bases at V and 6 bases at J, with 18 bases in the middle. The CDR3 has 15 amino acids. Germline CDR1 reads MDHEN; CDR2 reads SYDVKM. The CDR3 loop reads CASSRQLPAPDTQYF. CDR3 nucleotides: TGTGCCAGCAGTCGACAGTTGCCCGCCCCGGATACGCAGTATTTT.

The CDR3 is CASSPDRGYGSNTGELFF. For the CDR3, the DNA is TGTGCCAGCAGCCCGGACAGGGGGTATGGGTCGAACACCGGGGAGCTGTTTTTT. This chain joins TRBV11-3 and TRBJ2-2; 10 nucleotides align to TRBD1. This CDR3 contains 18 residues. Trimming took 5 bases from V and 0 from J; bases not matched to a gene: 9. Germline V gene sequence: CDR1 SGHNT, CDR2 YENEEA. Full variable domain (outside the CDR3, taken from reference TRBV11-3 and TRBJ2-2): EAGVVQSPRYKIIEKKQPVAFWCNPISGHNTLYWYLQNLGQGPELLIRYENEEAVDDSQLPKDRFSAERLKGVDSTLKIQPAELGDSAVYLCASSPDRGYGSNTGELFFGEGSRLTVL.

V usage is TRBV4-1 and J usage is TRBJ2-5; the match to TRBD2 covers 12 bases. In germline, CDR1 is MGHRA, CDR2 YSYEKL. V shed 3 bases, J shed 5 bases, and the junction held 4 bases outside the gene matches. This CDR3 spans 15 amino acids. The CDR3 is CASSQLAGGRETQYF. CDR3 coding DNA: TGCGCCAGCAGCCAGCTAGCGGGGGGGCGGGAGACCCAGTACTTC.